Listed here are 21 T cell receptor beta chains from one sample, sequenced in a study of cytomegalovirus exposure and HLA in healthy donors. Both 60 Vbeta primers and 13 Jbeta primers went into the PCR. Sequencing used immunoSEQ multiplex PCR; TCRdb keeps in-frame clones, though not all of them. The sample holds 150,000 or so clones, about 88% seen once. The sample comprised PBMCs. The origin of the receptors is a woman aged 18-35 years in good health and CMV-seronegative.

This chain connects TRBV29-1 to TRBJ1-5; D might be TRBD1 (5 bases). Trimming removed 7 bases from V and 5 bases from J, with 15 bases in between. The CDR3 contains 13 residues. Germline CDR1 SQVTM, CDR2 ANQGSEA. The DNA for the CDR3 is TGCAGCGCCTGGGACTCTTGGGATCAGCCCCAGCATTTT. Encoded protein: CSAWDSWDQPQHF.

V is TRBV7-2 and J is TRBJ1-5, with TRBD1 identical over 7 bases. Per the germline V gene, CDR1 is SGHTA and CDR2 is FQGNSA. The junction had 14 bases not matched to a gene; V was cut back by 5 bases and J by 4 bases. The CDR3 has 17 residues. CDR3 nucleotide sequence: TGTGCCAGCAGCCATAAGAAGGCGGCAGGGGGTAATCAGCCCCAGCATTTT. As protein: CASSHKKAAGGNQPQHF.

The genes are TRBV29-1 and TRBJ2-3; TRBD2 matches 12 bases. Germline V gives CDR1 SQVTM, CDR2 ANQGSEA. The V gene end was trimmed by 5 bases and the J gene end by 6 bases; junction bases not matched to a gene: 12. There are 16 residues in the CDR3. Here the CDR3 DNA reads TGCAGCGTTTATGGACTAGCGGGACTCGGGGCGGATACGCAGTATTTT. Residues: CSVYGLAGLGADTQYF.

The chain employs TRBV27 and TRBJ1-2; the D gene is possibly TRBD1 (6 bases). The ends were cut back, 5 bases at V and 4 bases at J, with 14 bases in the middle. This CDR3 has 14 residues. Germline CDR1 is MNHEY and CDR2 is SMNVEV (reference sequence). The CDR3 here is CASSKHRVTYGYTF. CDR3 bases: TGTGCCAGCAGTAAGCACAGGGTTACCTATGGCTACACCTTC.

The V gene is TRBV6-5, the J gene TRBJ1-6; D is perhaps TRBD1 (5 bases). CDR3 size: 16 residues. Per germline, CDR1 MNHEY and CDR2 SVGAGI. Trimming removed 2 bases at V and 3 bases at J, with 11 bases between. The DNA of the CDR3 is TGTGCCAGCAGTTACGGCGCCAGGGTCTATAATTCACCCCTCCACTTT. It specifies CASSYGARVYNSPLHF.

CDR3 sequence: CASNPDRGPPGELFF. The CDR3 nucleotides read TGCGCCAGCAACCCCGACAGGGGACCACCCGGGGAGCTGTTTTTT. V gene TRBV5-1 combines with J gene TRBJ2-2, with 8 bases that match TRBD1. This CDR3 is built from 15 residues. Germline CDR1 SGHRS, CDR2 YFSETQ. The trim removed 6 bases at V and 6 bases at J, leaving 10 bases unmatched.

The chain has TRBV9 and TRBJ2-2; TRBD2 matches at 7 bases. V was clipped by 4 bases and J by 6 bases; unmatched bases: 15. The CDR3 is 17 residues long. CDR1 is SGDLS and CDR2 is YYNGEE in the germline V gene. This chain's CDR3 is CASSREVGIAGSGELFF. The DNA for the CDR3 is TGTGCCAGCAGCCGGGAAGTGGGGATAGCGGGTTCCGGGGAGCTGTTTTTT. Using reference TRBV9 and TRBJ2-2 for the parts outside the CDR3, the full variable domain is DSGVTQTPKHLITATGQRVTLRCSPRSGDLSVYWYQQSLDQGLQFLIQYYNGEERAKGNILERFSAQQFPDLHSELNLSSLELGDSALYFCASSREVGIAGSGELFFGEGSRLTVL.

This clone was seen a single time. In nucleotides, the CDR3 is TGCGCCAGCAGCCTACCGGTCGGCGGTGAGCAGTTCTTC. It encodes CASSLPVGGEQFF. The chain joins TRBV5-1 to TRBJ2-1, with D unclear. There are 13 residues in the CDR3. Germline V lookup: CDR1 SGHRS, CDR2 YFSETQ. V was shortened by 4 bases and J by 9 bases, with 14 bases between the two germline ends.

The chain employs TRBV4-2 and TRBJ1-3; possibly TRBD1 for D (5 bases). Germline-derived CDR1 and CDR2 are LGHNA and YNFKEQ. Trimming pared 0 bases from V and 0 bases from J, leaving 12 bases between. CDR3 length equals 17 residues. CDR3 amino acids: CASSQDLRQSSGNTIYF. In DNA, the CDR3 is TGTGCCAGCAGCCAAGATTTGCGACAGAGCTCTGGAAACACCATATATTTT.

The J gene is TRBJ1-2, the V gene TRBV29-1; D unclear. Germline CDR1 SQVTM, CDR2 ANQGSEA. V shed 3 bases and J shed 8 bases, with 13 bases lying between them. The CDR3 extends over 12 amino acids. The CDR3 sequence: CSVDKDSGGYTF. DNA for the CDR3: TGCAGCGTTGATAAGGACTCCGGAGGCTACACCTTC.

A note on this clone: Within the sample, other DNA sequences also encode this same CDR3. This sequence joins TRBV7-9 and TRBJ2-3; possibly TRBD1 for D (7 bases). The CDR3 consists of 15 residues. V was shortened by 2 bases and J by 5 bases, with 14 bases between the two germline ends. CDR1 is SEHNR, CDR2 FQNEAQ, per germline (reference sequence). This CDR3 reads CASSLLQGRGDTQYF. In DNA form, the CDR3 reads TGTGCCAGCAGCTTACTACAGGGGCGGGGAGATACGCAGTATTTT.

V and J are TRBV5-5 and TRBJ1-5; TRBD1 matches 7 bases. This CDR3 is 17 amino acids long. Losses at the gene ends were 0 bases for V and 6 bases for J; bases not matched to a gene: 12. From germline, CDR1 is SGHKS and CDR2 YYEKEE (reference sequence). CDR3 sequence reads: CASSLGWGQKGIQPQHF. CDR3 bases: TGTGCCAGCAGCTTGGGTTGGGGACAGAAAGGCATTCAGCCCCAGCATTTT.

The chain couples TRBV28 to TRBJ1-2, with D possibly being TRBD1 (5 bases). The CDR3 has 17 amino acids. Germline assignment: CDR1 MDHEN and CDR2 SYDVKM. The V end was cut by 7 bases, the J end by 4 bases, with 25 bases between. The CDR3 DNA follows: TGTGCCAGCATGGCATCCATCCGGGGGGGACTCGTCTATGGCTACACCTTC. Amino acids: CASMASIRGGLVYGYTF.

This chain uses TRBV19 with TRBJ2-7, with 7 bases that match TRBD2. Germline-derived CDR1 and CDR2 are LNHDA and SQIVND (reference sequence). V lost 5 bases, J lost 4 bases, and 8 bases stayed unmatched. There are 14 residues in the CDR3. CDR3 loop: CASSRASGPYEQYF. The CDR3 DNA sequence: TGTGCCAGTAGTCGGGCTAGCGGTCCTTACGAGCAGTACTTC.

The chain carries TRBV5-4 and TRBJ1-3; 8 bases fit TRBD1. Per the germline V gene, CDR1 is SGHNT and CDR2 is YYREEE (reference sequence). The CDR3 is 19 residues long. With 1 base clipped from V and 0 bases from J, the junction kept 12 bases outside the gene matches. CDR3 loop: CASSLTNPGQVRSGNTIYF. In DNA, the CDR3 is TGTGCCAGCAGCTTGACTAACCCGGGACAGGTTCGCTCTGGAAACACCATATATTTT.

This clone was observed once. This chain uses TRBV6-6 with TRBJ2-1, with 7 bases aligning to TRBD1. Unmatched junction bases numbered 2, after V lost 6 bases and J lost 6 bases. Germline V gives CDR1 MNHNY, CDR2 SVGAGI (reference sequence). CDR3 length: 12 amino acids. This CDR3 reads CASSGTVNEQFF. DNA for the CDR3: TGTGCCAGCAGCGGGACAGTCAATGAGCAGTTCTTC.

J is TRBJ1-2 and V is TRBV2, with a tentative D call TRBD1 (5 bases). The V gene's germline CDR1 is SNHLY and CDR2 FYNNEI. There are 13 residues in the CDR3. The V and J ends lost 10 bases and 0 bases respectively, with 12 bases between them. CDR3 protein: CAIPQASNYGYTF. CDR3 in DNA: TGTGCCATTCCACAGGCTTCTAACTATGGCTACACCTTC.

This chain links TRBV4-2 with TRBJ2-7; the D is unclear. Trimming shortened V by 0 bases and J by 5 bases, and 8 bases separated the two germline ends. Germline CDR1 reads LGHNA; CDR2 reads YNFKEQ. This CDR3 region has 13 residues. Here the CDR3 reads CASSQDIVNEQYF. CDR3 DNA sequence: TGTGCCAGCAGCCAAGATATAGTAAACGAGCAGTACTTC.

This clone has just one count. The chain combines TRBV28 with TRBJ2-7, with D tentatively TRBD1 (8 bases). The V end was cut by 3 bases, the J end by 7 bases, with 13 bases between. CDR1 is MDHEN, CDR2 SYDVKM, per germline. The CDR3 has 13 amino acids. The chain's CDR3 is CASSLNRGGEQYF. CDR3 DNA: TGTGCCAGCAGTTTGAACAGGGGGGGGGAGCAGTACTTC.

This sequence joins TRBV25-1 and TRBJ2-1, with 10 bases matching TRBD2. Germline CDR1 MGHDK, CDR2 SYGVNS. This CDR3 region has 15 residues. With 4 bases clipped from V and 8 bases from J, the junction kept 8 bases outside the gene matches. As DNA, the CDR3 is TGTGCCAGCAGTGGGAGCGGGGGGGCTCGTTATGAGCAGTTCTTC. It codes for CASSGSGGARYEQFF.

The rearrangement joins TRBV5-1 to TRBJ2-7; weak D call: TRBD2 (5 bases). V was clipped by 3 bases and J by 1 base, with 8 bases between them. Germline assignment: CDR1 SGHRS and CDR2 YFSETQ. The CDR3 sequence is 13 residues long. The CDR3 loop is CASSSSGSYEQYF. In nucleotides, the CDR3 is TGCGCCAGCAGCTCTTCGGGGTCCTACGAGCAGTACTTC.